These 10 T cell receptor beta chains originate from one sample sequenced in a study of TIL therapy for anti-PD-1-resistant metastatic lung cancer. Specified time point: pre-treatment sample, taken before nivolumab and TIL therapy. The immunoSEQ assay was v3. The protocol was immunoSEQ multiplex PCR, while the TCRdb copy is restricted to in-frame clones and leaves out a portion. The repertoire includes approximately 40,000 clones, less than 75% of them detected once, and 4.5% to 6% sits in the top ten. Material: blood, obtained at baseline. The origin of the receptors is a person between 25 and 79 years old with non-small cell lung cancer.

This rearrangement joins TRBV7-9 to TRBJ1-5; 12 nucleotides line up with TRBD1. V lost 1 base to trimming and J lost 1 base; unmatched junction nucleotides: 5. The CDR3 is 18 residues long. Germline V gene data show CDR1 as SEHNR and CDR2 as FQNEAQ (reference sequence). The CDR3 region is CASSLEGQGAGSNQPQHF. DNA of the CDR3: TGTGCCAGCAGCTTAGAGGGACAGGGGGCCGGGAGCAATCAGCCCCAGCATTTT.

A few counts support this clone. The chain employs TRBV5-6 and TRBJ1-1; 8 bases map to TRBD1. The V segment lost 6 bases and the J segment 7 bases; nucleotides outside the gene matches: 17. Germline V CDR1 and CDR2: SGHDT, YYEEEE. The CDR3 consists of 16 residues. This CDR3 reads CASTQGGAQGAGEAFF. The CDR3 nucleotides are TGTGCCAGCACCCAAGGTGGGGCTCAGGGGGCTGGTGAAGCTTTCTTT.

The CDR3 coding sequence is TGTGCCAGCAGTTTATCGGGCGCCGGGGTCAATCAGCCCCAGCATTTT. Translating it yields CASSLSGAGVNQPQHF. The chain recombines TRBV27 with TRBJ1-5; the D is unclear. This CDR3 region has 16 residues. V was shortened by 0 bases and J by 3 bases, with 12 bases between the two germline ends. Germline V gives CDR1 MNHEY, CDR2 SMNVEV (reference sequence).

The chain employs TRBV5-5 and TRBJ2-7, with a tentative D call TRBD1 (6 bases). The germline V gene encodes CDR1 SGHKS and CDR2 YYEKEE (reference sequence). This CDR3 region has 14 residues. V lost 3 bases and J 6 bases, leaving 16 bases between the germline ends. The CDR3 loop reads CASSSGQVQGEQYF. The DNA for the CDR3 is TGTGCCAGCAGCTCCGGACAAGTACAGGGCGAGCAGTACTTC.

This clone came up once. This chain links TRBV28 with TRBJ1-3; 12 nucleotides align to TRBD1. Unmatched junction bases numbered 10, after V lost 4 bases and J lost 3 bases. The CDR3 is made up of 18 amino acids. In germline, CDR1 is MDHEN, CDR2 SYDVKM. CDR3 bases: TGTGCCAGCAGTTCCCCGGGACAGGGGGCTTCGCGTGGAAACACCATATATTTT. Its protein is CASSSPGQGASRGNTIYF.

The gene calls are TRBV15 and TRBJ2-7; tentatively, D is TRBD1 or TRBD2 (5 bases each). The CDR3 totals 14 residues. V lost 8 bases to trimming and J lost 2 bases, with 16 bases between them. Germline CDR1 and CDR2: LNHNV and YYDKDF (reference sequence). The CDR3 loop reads CATAPGTGTYEQYF. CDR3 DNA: TGTGCCACCGCCCCCGGGACGGGGACCTACGAGCAGTACTTC.

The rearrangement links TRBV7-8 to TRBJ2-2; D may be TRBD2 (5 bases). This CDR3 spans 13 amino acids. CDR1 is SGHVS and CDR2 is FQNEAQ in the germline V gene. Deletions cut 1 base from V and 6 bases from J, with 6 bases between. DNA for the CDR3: TGTGCCAGCAGCTTAGACGGGGCCGGGGAGCTGTTTTTT. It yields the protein CASSLDGAGELFF.

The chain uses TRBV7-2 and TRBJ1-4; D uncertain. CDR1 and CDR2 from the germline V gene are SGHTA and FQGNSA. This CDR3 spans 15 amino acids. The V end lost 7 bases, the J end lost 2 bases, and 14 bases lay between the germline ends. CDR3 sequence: CASTLRMGTNEKLFF. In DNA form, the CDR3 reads TGTGCCAGCACCCTTAGAATGGGGACTAATGAAAAACTGTTTTTT.

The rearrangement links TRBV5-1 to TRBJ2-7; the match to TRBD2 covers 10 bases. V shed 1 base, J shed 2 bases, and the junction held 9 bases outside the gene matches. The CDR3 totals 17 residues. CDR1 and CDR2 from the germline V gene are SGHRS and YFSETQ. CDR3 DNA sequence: TGCGCCAGCAGCTTGACCCCTAGCGGGGGTTCCCCCTACGAGCAGTACTTC. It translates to CASSLTPSGGSPYEQYF.

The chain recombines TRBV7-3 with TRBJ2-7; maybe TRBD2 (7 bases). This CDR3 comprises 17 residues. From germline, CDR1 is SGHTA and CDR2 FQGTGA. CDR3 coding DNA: TGTGCCAGCAGCTTAACGTCCCATAAGGCGCGGGGGCGTAGGCCCCACGTC. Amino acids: CASSLTSHKARGRRPHV.